A selection of T cell receptor beta chains follows, all from one sample in a study of cytomegalovirus exposure and HLA in healthy donors. Profiling relied on immunoSEQ multiplex PCR, and the TCRdb table lists in-frame clones only, not all of them. The table lists roughly 200,000 clones, just over 75% of them singletons, with 2.5% to 3% in the top ten. The source material was PBMCs. The receptors here all came from a woman aged 55 to 70 in good health and CMV-seropositive. Each CDR3 is given with its conserved first and last residue. The order of the fields is D gene, J gene, V gene, clone size, CDR3 protein, CDR3 DNA. A D gene is named only where the DNA matches it firmly. Expanded clones are given a class, and other clones once, few, many or no size at all.

. TRBJ2-6 TRBV5-4 . CASSWDTSGANVLTF TGTGCCAGCAGCTGGGACACCTCTGGGGCCAACGTCCTGACTTTC
. TRBJ2-1 TRBV5-1 . CASRGQYNEQFF TGCGCCAGCAGGGGCCAGTACAATGAGCAGTTCTTC
TRBD1 TRBJ1-1 TRBV2 once CASSRTGEEYAEAFF TGTGCCAGCAGTAGGACAGGGGAGGAGTACGCTGAAGCTTTCTTT
TRBD2 TRBJ2-2 TRBV5-1 . CASSSGLALFGELFF TGCGCCAGCAGCTCGGGACTAGCGTTATTCGGGGAGCTGTTTTTT
. TRBJ1-2 TRBV4-3 . CASSPDTFNYGYTF TGCGCCAGCAGCCCGGACACTTTTAACTATGGCTACACCTTC
. TRBJ2-5 TRBV19 . CASRNLAETETQYF TGTGCCAGTAGGAACTTAGCGGAGACAGAGACCCAGTACTTC
. TRBJ1-1 TRBV5-6 . CASSLRQLSEAFF TGTGCCAGCAGCCTGAGACAGCTGTCTGAAGCTTTCTTT
. TRBJ1-4 TRBV18 once CASSPTDVEKLFF TGTGCCAGCTCACCGACAGATGTGGAAAAACTGTTTTTT
TRBD1 TRBJ1-2 TRBV7-3 . CASSLAGGRGYTF TGTGCCAGCAGCTTAGCAGGGGGCCGTGGCTACACCTTC
TRBD2 TRBJ2-5 TRBV29-1 . CSVSRGEGETQYF TGCAGCGTCTCACGCGGGGAGGGTGAGACCCAGTACTTC
. TRBJ2-2 TRBV28 . CASSKAYTGELFF TGTGCCAGCAGTAAAGCGTACACCGGGGAGCTGTTTTTT
TRBD2 TRBJ2-1 TRBV9 . CASSAGQGLQNNEQFF TGTGCCAGCAGCGCCGGTCAGGGACTACAAAACAATGAGCAGTTCTTC
. TRBJ1-2 TRBV7-9 few CASSLDRGGYTF TGTGCCAGCAGCTTAGACCGTGGCGGCTACACCTTC
TRBD1 TRBJ1-2 TRBV5-6 . CASSLGWDRVDYGYTF TGTGCCAGCAGCTTGGGCTGGGACAGGGTAGACTATGGCTACACCTTC
TRBD1 TRBJ1-2 TRBV27 few CASSLATGNYGYTF TGTGCCAGCAGTTTGGCGACAGGGAACTATGGCTACACCTTC
TRBD1 TRBJ1-3 TRBV6-1 few CASSAGTGFSNTIYF TGTGCCAGCAGCGCCGGGACAGGGTTTTCAAACACCATATATTTT
TRBD2 TRBJ2-1 TRBV28 . CASSPGTSGGPHTYNEQFF TGTGCCAGCAGTCCCGGGACTAGCGGGGGGCCACATACCTACAATGAGCAGTTCTTC
. TRBJ1-6 TRBV28 . CASMGGSPLHF TGTGCCAGCATGGGAGGATCACCCCTCCACTTT
. TRBJ2-1 TRBV5-1 . CASSFLQRASYNEQFF TGCGCCAGCAGCTTTCTTCAGCGGGCTAGTTACAATGAGCAGTTCTTC
. TRBJ1-1 TRBV7-6 . CASSLSPFKNTEAFF TGTGCCAGCAGCTTGAGCCCCTTCAAGAACACTGAAGCTTTCTTT
TRBD1 TRBJ1-1 TRBV19 . CASRSTGAGGTEAFF TGTGCCAGTAGATCGACAGGGGCGGGTGGCACTGAAGCTTTCTTT
TRBD2 TRBJ2-3 TRBV5-8 . CASSWTSGVRDTQYF TGTGCCAGCAGCTGGACTAGCGGGGTAAGAGATACGCAGTATTTT
. TRBJ2-7 TRBV7-3 . CASSIPGRYEQYF TGTGCCAGCAGCATTCCGGGGAGGTACGAGCAGTACTTC
TRBD1 TRBJ2-7 TRBV28 once CASSSLTGASYEQYF TGTGCCAGCAGTTCCCTGACAGGGGCCTCCTACGAGCAGTACTTC
. TRBJ1-2 TRBV20-1 . CSARADYGYTF TGCAGTGCTAGAGCGGACTATGGCTACACCTTC
TRBD1 TRBJ1-1 TRBV7-8 . CASSLWTGTGGTEAFF TGTGCCAGCAGCTTATGGACCGGGACAGGGGGCACTGAAGCTTTCTTT
. TRBJ1-1 TRBV7-9 . CSSSLDSGGRNTEAFF TGTTCCAGCAGCTTAGACTCGGGGGGGCGGAACACTGAAGCTTTCTTT
. TRBJ2-1 TRBV4-1 . CASSQDSAGSYNEQFF TGCGCCAGCAGCCAAGACAGCGCGGGATCCTACAATGAGCAGTTCTTC
TRBD2 TRBJ2-2 TRBV5-1 . CASSLGASGLGELFF TGCGCCAGCAGCTTGGGGGCTAGCGGGCTCGGGGAGCTGTTTTTT
TRBD1 TRBJ1-5 TRBV28 . CASSSPGGGDQPQHF TGTGCCAGCAGTTCGCCAGGGGGCGGGGATCAGCCCCAGCATTTT
. TRBJ1-1 TRBV5-1 . CASSLVGLGTEAFF TGCGCCAGCAGCTTGGTGGGGCTGGGGACTGAAGCTTTCTTT
. TRBJ1-2 TRBV28 . CASSGGAGTYGYTF TGTGCCAGCAGCGGCGGGGCAGGGACCTATGGCTACACCTTC
TRBD1 TRBJ2-5 TRBV5-6 . CASIKSRDRGVETQYF TGTGCCAGCATTAAATCCCGGGACAGGGGGGTAGAGACCCAGTACTTC
. TRBJ2-3 TRBV30 . CAWSVRLTQYF TGTGCCTGGAGTGTAAGACTTACGCAGTATTTT
. TRBJ1-1 TRBV27 once CASSSRPGRTEAFF TGTGCCAGCAGTAGCCGCCCAGGGAGGACTGAAGCTTTCTTT
TRBD1 TRBJ1-6 TRBV5-4 . CASSQGQGNSPLHF TGTGCCAGCAGTCAGGGACAGGGCAATTCACCCCTCCACTTT
TRBD2 TRBJ2-1 TRBV7-6 . CASSLMLAAHNEQFF TGTGCCAGCAGCTTAATGCTAGCGGCTCACAATGAGCAGTTCTTC
. TRBJ2-7 TRBV14 . CASSQDLNNEQYF TGTGCCAGCAGCCAAGATCTTAACAACGAGCAGTACTTC
. TRBJ2-1 TRBV15 . CATSLSAISYNEQFF TGTGCCACCAGCTTGAGCGCAATCTCCTACAATGAGCAGTTCTTC
. TRBJ1-5 TRBV19 . CASSIDSTNQPQHF TGTGCCAGTAGTATAGACAGTACCAATCAGCCCCAGCATTTT
. TRBJ2-6 TRBV28 . CASSLLSPGANVLTF TGTGCCAGCAGTCTTCTGAGCCCTGGGGCCAACGTCCTGACTTTC